This record concerns one T cell receptor (beta chain) sequence. This record belongs to a study of blood T cell repertoires in COVID-19. Looking at the study overall: The United States, Italy and Spain provided the acute and convalescent COVID-19 samples. Sources were T cells, B-cell-depleted T cells, or PBMCs; the material itself was cDNA or gDNA.

There are 13 residues in the CDR3. Germline V gene sequence: CDR1 GTSNPN, CDR2 SVGIG (reference sequence). Trimming stripped 2 bases from V and 4 bases from J, with 9 bases between. Source study methods: Cell counts per sample came from amplifying reference gene primers. Clones were sequenced by immunoSEQ multiplex PCR, and TCRdb holds only the in-frame ones, with some missing. The V and J calls and clone size were taken over from that table, and D and trimming were inferred from the DNA. Counted here are around 100,000 clones, around 83% occurring once; the ten biggest clones make up under 8%. The specimen sequenced was peripheral blood. The sequence was obtained from a man in his 70s with acute or convalescent COVID-19. This rearrangement joins TRBV30 to TRBJ1-5; D is unresolved. The CDR3 coding sequence is TGTGCCTGGAGTCCGAGTCCTAATCAGCCCCAGCATTTT. It encodes CAWSPSPNQPQHF.